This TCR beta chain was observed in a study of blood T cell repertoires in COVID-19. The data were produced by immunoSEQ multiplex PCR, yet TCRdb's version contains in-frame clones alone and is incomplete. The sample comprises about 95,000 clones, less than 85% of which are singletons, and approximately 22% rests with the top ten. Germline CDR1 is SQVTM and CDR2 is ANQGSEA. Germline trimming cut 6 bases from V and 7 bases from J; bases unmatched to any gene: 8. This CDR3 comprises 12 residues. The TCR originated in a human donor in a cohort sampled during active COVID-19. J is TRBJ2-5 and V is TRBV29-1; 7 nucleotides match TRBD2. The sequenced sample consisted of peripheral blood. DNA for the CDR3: TGCAGCGTCCGCGGGGGTTCCGGGACCCAGTACTTC. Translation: CSVRGGSGTQYF.